This record concerns one T cell receptor (beta chain) sequence. Its antigen remains unknown. The V segment lost 10 bases and the J segment 11 bases; nucleotides outside the gene matches: 16. This CDR3 spans 13 amino acids. CDR1 is MNHEY and CDR2 is SVGAGI in the germline V gene. The sample originates from a study of cytomegalovirus exposure and HLA in healthy donors. Study-wide points: Later, an analysis showed that TCR beta chains associated with HLA were more clonally expanded than others that were equally common.

This PCR relied on a set of 60 Vbeta primers and 13 Jbeta primers. Clones were sequenced by immunoSEQ multiplex PCR, and TCRdb holds only the in-frame ones, with some missing. The profile shows 180,000 or so clones, around 75% of them singletons. The sample taken for sequencing was PBMCs. This receptor was identified in a woman aged 40 to 50 in good health and CMV-seropositive. The chain joins TRBV6-5 to TRBJ2-5, with 7 positions matching TRBD2. The CDR3 DNA is TGTGCCACCCGCCGGGACGCGGCGGGGGAGCAGTACTTC. Translating gives CATRRDAAGEQYF.